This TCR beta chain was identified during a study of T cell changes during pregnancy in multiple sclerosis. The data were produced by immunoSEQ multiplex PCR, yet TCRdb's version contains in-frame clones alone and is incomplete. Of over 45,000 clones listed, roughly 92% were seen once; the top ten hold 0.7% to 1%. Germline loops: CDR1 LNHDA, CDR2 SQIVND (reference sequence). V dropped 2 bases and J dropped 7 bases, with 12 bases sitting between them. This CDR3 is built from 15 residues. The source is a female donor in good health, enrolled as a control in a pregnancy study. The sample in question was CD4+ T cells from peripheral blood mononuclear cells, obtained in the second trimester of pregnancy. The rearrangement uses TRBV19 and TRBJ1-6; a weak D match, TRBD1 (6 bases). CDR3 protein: CASSIRAGVNSPLHF. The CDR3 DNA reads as TGTGCCAGTAGTATAAGGGCAGGGGTGAATTCACCCCTCCACTTT.